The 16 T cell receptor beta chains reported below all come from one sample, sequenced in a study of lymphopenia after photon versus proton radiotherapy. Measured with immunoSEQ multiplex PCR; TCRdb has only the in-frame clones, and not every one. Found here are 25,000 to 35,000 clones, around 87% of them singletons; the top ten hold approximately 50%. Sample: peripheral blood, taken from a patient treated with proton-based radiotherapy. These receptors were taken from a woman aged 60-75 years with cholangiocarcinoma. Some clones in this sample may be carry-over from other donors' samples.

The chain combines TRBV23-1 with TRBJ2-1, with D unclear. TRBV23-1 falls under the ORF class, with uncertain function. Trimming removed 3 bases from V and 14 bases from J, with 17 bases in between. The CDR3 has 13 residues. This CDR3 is CASSHQPPLVEFF. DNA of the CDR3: TGCGCCAGCAGTCACCAACCCCCTCTAGTGGAGTTCTTC.

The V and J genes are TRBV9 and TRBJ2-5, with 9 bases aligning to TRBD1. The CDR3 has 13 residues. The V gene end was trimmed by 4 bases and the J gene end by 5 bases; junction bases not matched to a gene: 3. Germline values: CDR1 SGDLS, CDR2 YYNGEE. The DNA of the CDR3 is TGTGCCAGCAGCAGGACAGGGGAGGAGACCCAGTACTTC. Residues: CASSRTGEETQYF.

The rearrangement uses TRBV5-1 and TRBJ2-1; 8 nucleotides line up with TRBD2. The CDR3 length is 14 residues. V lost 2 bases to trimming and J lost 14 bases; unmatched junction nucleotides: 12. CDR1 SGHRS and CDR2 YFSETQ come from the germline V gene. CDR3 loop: CASSFSGIGSGEFF. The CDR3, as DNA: TGCGCCAGCAGCTTTAGCGGGATAGGTAGTGGCGAGTTCTTC.

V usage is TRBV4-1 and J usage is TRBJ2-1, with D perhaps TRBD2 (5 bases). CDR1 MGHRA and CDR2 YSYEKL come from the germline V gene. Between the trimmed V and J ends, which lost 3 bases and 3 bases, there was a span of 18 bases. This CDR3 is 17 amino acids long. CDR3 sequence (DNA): TGCGCCAGCAGCCAGCTCCCAAGCGGATCCGGCTACAATGAGCAGTTCTTC. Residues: CASSQLPSGSGYNEQFF.

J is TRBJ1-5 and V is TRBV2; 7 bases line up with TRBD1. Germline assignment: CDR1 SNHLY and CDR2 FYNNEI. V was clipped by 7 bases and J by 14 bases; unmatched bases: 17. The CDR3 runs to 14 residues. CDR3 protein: CASTEAGKGASKHF. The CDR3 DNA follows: TGTGCCAGCACCGAAGCGGGAAAGGGGGCAAGCAAGCATTTT.

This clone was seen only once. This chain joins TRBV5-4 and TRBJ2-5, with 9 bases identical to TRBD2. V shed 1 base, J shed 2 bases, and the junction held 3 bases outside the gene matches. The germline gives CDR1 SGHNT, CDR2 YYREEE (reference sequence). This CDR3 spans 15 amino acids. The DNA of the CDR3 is TGTGCCAGCAGCTTGTGGGCGGGGGGGCAAGAGACCCAGTACTTC. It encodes CASSLWAGGQETQYF. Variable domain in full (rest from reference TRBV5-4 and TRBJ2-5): ETGVTQSPTHLIKTRGQQVTLRCSSQSGHNTVSWYQQALGQGPQFIFQYYREEENGRGNFPPRFSGLQFPNYSSELNVNALELDDSALYLCASSLWAGGQETQYFGPGTRLLVL.

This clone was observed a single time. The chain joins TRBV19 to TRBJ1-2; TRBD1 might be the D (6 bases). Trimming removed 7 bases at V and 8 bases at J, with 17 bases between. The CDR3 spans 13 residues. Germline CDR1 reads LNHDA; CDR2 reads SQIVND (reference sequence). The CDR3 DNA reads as TGTGCCAGTAACAGGGCCCCTGTTGACGGCTACACCTTC. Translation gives CASNRAPVDGYTF.

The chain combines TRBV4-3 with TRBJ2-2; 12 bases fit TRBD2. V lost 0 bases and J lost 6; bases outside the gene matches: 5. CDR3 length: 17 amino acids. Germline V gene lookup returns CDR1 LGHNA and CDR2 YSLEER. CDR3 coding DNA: TGCGCCAGCAGCCAAGATTTCGCTAGCGGGAGGGCCGGGGAGCTGTTTTTT. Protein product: CASSQDFASGRAGELFF.

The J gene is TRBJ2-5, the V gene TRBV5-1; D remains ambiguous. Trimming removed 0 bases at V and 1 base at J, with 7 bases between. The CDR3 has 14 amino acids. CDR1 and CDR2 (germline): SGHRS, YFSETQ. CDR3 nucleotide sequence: TGCGCCAGCAGCTTGGTGGCGACCCAAGAGACCCAGTACTTC. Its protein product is CASSLVATQETQYF.

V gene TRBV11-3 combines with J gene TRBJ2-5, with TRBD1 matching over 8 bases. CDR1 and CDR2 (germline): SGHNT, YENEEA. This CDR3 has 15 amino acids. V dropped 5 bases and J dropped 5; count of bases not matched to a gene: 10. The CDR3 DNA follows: TGTGCCAGCAGCGCAAGGCAGGGGGCATGGGAGACCCAGTACTTC. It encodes CASSARQGAWETQYF.

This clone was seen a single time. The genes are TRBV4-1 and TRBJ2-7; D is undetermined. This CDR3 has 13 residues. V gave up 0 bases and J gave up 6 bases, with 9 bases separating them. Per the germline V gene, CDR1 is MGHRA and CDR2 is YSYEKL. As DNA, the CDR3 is TGCGCCAGCAGCCAAGATCGGGCCTCCGAGCAGTACTTC. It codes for CASSQDRASEQYF.

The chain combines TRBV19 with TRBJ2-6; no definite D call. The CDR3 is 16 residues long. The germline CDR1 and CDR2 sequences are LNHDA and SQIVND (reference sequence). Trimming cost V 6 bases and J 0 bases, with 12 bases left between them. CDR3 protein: CASRESMNSGANVLTF. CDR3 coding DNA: TGTGCCAGTAGAGAGTCCATGAACTCTGGGGCCAACGTCCTGACTTTC.

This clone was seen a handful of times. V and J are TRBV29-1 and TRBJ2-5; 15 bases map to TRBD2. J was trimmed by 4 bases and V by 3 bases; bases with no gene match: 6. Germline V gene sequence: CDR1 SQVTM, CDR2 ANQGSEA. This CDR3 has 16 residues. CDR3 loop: CSVEGLAGGSRETQYF. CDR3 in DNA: TGCAGCGTTGAGGGACTAGCGGGGGGTTCGCGAGAGACCCAGTACTTC.

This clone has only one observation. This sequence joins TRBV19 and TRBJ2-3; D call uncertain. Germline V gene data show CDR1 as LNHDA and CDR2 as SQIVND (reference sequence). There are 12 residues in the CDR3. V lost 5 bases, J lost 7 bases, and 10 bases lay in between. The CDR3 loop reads CASSARQHTQYF. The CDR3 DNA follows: TGTGCCAGTAGTGCTAGACAACATACGCAGTATTTT.

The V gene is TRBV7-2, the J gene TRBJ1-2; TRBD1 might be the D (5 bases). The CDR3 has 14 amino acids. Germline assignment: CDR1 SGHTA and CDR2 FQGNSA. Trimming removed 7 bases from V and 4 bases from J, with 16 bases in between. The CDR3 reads CASTPRQTPYGYTF. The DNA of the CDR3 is TGTGCCAGCACCCCCAGACAGACTCCCTATGGCTACACCTTC. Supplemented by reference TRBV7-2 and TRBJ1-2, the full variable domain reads GAGVSQSPSNKVTEKGKDVELRCDPISGHTALYWYRQSLGQGLEFLIYFQGNSAPDKSGLPSDRFSAERTGGSVSTLTIQRTQQEDSAVYLCASTPRQTPYGYTFGSGTRLTVV.

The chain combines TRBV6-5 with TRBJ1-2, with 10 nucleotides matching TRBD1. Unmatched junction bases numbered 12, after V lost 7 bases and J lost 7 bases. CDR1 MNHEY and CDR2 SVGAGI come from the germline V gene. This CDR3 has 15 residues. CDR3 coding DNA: TGTGCCAGCACCTATTCCGGGACAGGGGTGATTGGCTACACCTTC. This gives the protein CASTYSGTGVIGYTF.